The next 10 T cell receptor beta chains were all read from a single sample in a study of T cell responses to AZD1222 COVID-19 vaccine. TCRdb's table, derived via immunoSEQ multiplex PCR, lists solely in-frame clones and lacks some. The profile covers some 71,000 clones, with approximately 90% appearing a single time and roughly 30% taken by the ten largest. Material: peripheral blood, obtained 28 days after the second AZD1222 dose. The receptor source for this set is an adult who received the AZD1222 COVID-19 vaccine.

The rearrangement links TRBV20-1 to TRBJ1-2; perhaps TRBD1 as D (6 bases). This CDR3 is 11 amino acids long. Deletions cut 5 bases from V and 3 bases from J, with 7 bases between. Germline values: CDR1 DFQATT, CDR2 SNEGSKA (reference sequence). For the CDR3, the DNA is TGCAGTGCTCGACAGGACTATGGCTACACCTTC. Amino acid sequence: CSARQDYGYTF.

This chain uses TRBV27 with TRBJ1-6; TRBD1 aligns across 9 bases. CDR1 is MNHEY, CDR2 SMNVEV, per germline (reference sequence). V lost 8 bases, J lost 9 bases, and 11 bases stayed unmatched. CDR3 length: 15 amino acids. The DNA for the CDR3 is TGTGCCAGCCCCTACACGGGGACAGGGATTTCACCCCTCCACTTT. Its protein is CASPYTGTGISPLHF.

This clone was observed once. The CDR3, as DNA: TGTGCCAGCAGCGTAGGGATCTCCTACGAGCAGTACTTC. It encodes CASSVGISYEQYF. The chain carries TRBV9 and TRBJ2-7; D remains ambiguous. CDR3 length: 13 amino acids. Trimming removed 0 bases from V and 0 bases from J, with 4 bases in between. In germline, CDR1 is SGDLS, CDR2 YYNGEE.

This chain links TRBV11-2 with TRBJ2-7; D uncertain. Trimming took 2 bases from V and 4 from J, leaving 15 bases between them. The CDR3 runs 15 residues. Per germline, CDR1 SGHAT and CDR2 FQNNGV. The CDR3 sequence is CASSLSPSQGYEQYF. The CDR3 nucleotides are TGTGCCAGCAGCTTAAGTCCCTCCCAAGGATACGAGCAGTACTTC.

The count of this clone is one. The chain couples TRBV11-2 to TRBJ2-2, with D unresolved. The CDR3 length is 15 residues. Germline V lookup: CDR1 SGHAT, CDR2 FQNNGV. Trimming pared 4 bases from V and 7 bases from J, leaving 16 bases between. For the CDR3, the DNA is TGTGCCAGCAGCTGGTCCGGGTTCTCTAGCGGGGAGCTGTTTTTT. Residues: CASSWSGFSSGELFF.

The chain recombines TRBV18 with TRBJ2-7; tentative D call: TRBD1 (6 bases). This CDR3 region has 16 residues. Deletions cut 2 bases from V and 3 bases from J, with 17 bases between. The germline CDR1 and CDR2 sequences are KGHSH and LQKENI. The DNA for the CDR3 is TGTGCCAGCTCACCATTGAACAGGGTGAGGTTCTACGAGCAGTACTTC. It encodes CASSPLNRVRFYEQYF. Filled out from reference TRBV18 and TRBJ2-7, the complete variable domain reads NAGVMQNPRHLVRRRGQEARLRCSPMKGHSHVYWYRQLPEEGLKFMVYLQKENIIDESGMPKERFSAEFPKEGPSILRIQQVVRGDSAAYFCASSPLNRVRFYEQYFGPGTRLTVT.

The V gene is TRBV11-3, the J gene TRBJ1-2; D call uncertain. This CDR3 contains 14 residues. Trimming pared 2 bases from V and 4 bases from J, leaving 11 bases between. Germline CDR1 reads SGHNT; CDR2 reads YENEEA. The CDR3 nucleotides read TGTGCCAGCAGCTTATATAGGGCAGGCTATGGCTACACCTTC. Protein sequence: CASSLYRAGYGYTF. The full variable domain, in which reference TRBV11-3 and TRBJ1-2 provide the parts outside the CDR3, is EAGVVQSPRYKIIEKKQPVAFWCNPISGHNTLYWYLQNLGQGPELLIRYENEEAVDDSQLPKDRFSAERLKGVDSTLKIQPAELGDSAVYLCASSLYRAGYGYTFGSGTRLTVV.

The rearrangement links TRBV10-3 to TRBJ2-3; no clear D. CDR1 and CDR2 from the germline V gene are ENHRY and SYGVKD. Trimming took off 2 bases at V and 3 bases at J, with 9 bases between the two ends. CDR3 length: 14 residues. In nucleotides, the CDR3 is TGTGCCATCAGTGAGGGGCTAGGAACAGATACGCAGTATTTT. This encodes CAISEGLGTDTQYF.

In this sample, this clone turned up once. J is TRBJ1-2 and V is TRBV7-9, with D possibly matching TRBD1 (5 bases). Trimming left V 1 base short and J 4 bases short, with 10 bases between. This CDR3 has 14 residues. In germline, CDR1 is SEHNR, CDR2 FQNEAQ (reference sequence). CDR3 nucleotides: TGTGCCAGCAGCTTAGAGGGGCCGCCCTATGGCTACACCTTC. Translating gives CASSLEGPPYGYTF.

This clone is a singleton in its sample. V gene TRBV30 combines with J gene TRBJ1-6; D is unclear. The CDR3 has 15 residues. Per the germline V gene, CDR1 is GTSNPN and CDR2 is SVGIG (reference sequence). The V gene lost 4 bases and the J gene lost 2 bases, with 12 bases spanning the gap. The CDR3 coding sequence is TGTGCCTGGAATTACCGGGCCGCCTATAATTCACCCCTCCACTTT. Protein sequence: CAWNYRAAYNSPLHF.